This T cell receptor beta chain was profiled in a study of radiation and T cells in renal cell carcinoma. Overall study: Nephrectomy followed 15 Gy stereotactic body radiation by 4 weeks. Overall study results and limits: From baseline, blood top tumor clonotypes peaked at 2 weeks post-radiation. Baseline intratumoral clonotype presence is unknown without pretreatment biopsies.

TCRdb keeps only in-frame clones here, not all; method: immunoSEQ multiplex PCR. The repertoire consists of 100,000 to 150,000 clones, with roughly four fifths occurring once and the leading ten covering 5% to 6.5%. The V and J ends lost 5 bases and 5 bases, in that order; junction bases with no gene match: 18. CDR3 length equals 18 residues. Germline V lookup: CDR1 SGHAT, CDR2 FQNNGV. The time point is: blood 2 weeks post-SBRT. The sample's treatment: 15 Gy SBRT to primary tumor, nephrectomy 4 weeks later. Blood was sampled at baseline, 2 weeks and 4 weeks after SBRT. Concerning this clone itself: Its target is unknown.

This sequence was found in a man over 45 with renal cell carcinoma. The V and J genes are TRBV11-2 and TRBJ2-5, with 9 nucleotides matching TRBD2. The source was blood, collected from a patient whose treatment included radiotherapy and nephrectomy. CDR3 coding DNA: TGTGCCAGCAGCCCCCAGCATGGCGGGGGGGCCAGTATGGAGACCCAGTACTTC. This gives the protein CASSPQHGGGASMETQYF.